The TCR beta chain described here comes from a study of blood T cell repertoires in COVID-19 (dated by TCRdb to the early 2020s). General notes on the study: The collaborator samples originated in the United States, Italy and Spain and spanned the acute and convalescent phases of COVID-19. Where HLA class I and class II types were available, the types were taken from metadata supplied by the sample provider, not from assay-based typing. The repertoires were released in a freely available public database meant as a resource for research on the immune response to SARS-CoV-2. The samples were drawn from two sources: the first 160 participants of the ongoing ImmuneRACE study, and 950 to 1,500 subjects contributed by 6 global collaborators. The dataset comprised deeply sampled blood TCRbeta repertoires from subjects exposed to, actively infected with, or recovered from COVID-19. A de-identified subject ID, COVID-19 status, age in years and sex were almost always included in the sample metadata. The material from the prospective study consisted of cDNA or gDNA derived from T cells, B-cell-depleted T cells, or PBMCs. General findings and caveats noted by the study authors: How much clinical and demographic metadata was included differed by source and by participant, and the metadata was provided uncurated.

The germline V gene (reference sequence) gives CDR1 as LNHDA and CDR2 as SQIVND. The CDR3 numbers 14 residues from cysteine through phenylalanine. The DNA shown is the 42-base CDR3, in frame from base 1. The junction shows trimming of 6 bases on V and 4 bases on J, and the gene matches do not reach 4 bases of it. TCRbeta CDR3 regions were amplified from genomic DNA by means of the immunoSEQ Assay, a bias-controlled multiplex PCR. On the authors' methods: The number of nucleated cells in each sample was estimated by amplification of reference gene primers within the assay. To quantify the absolute abundance of each unique TCRbeta CDR3 rearrangement, sequence reads were collapsed and filtered. For each sample, productive Simpson clonality was calculated by taking the square root of Simpson's diversity index across productive rearrangements. TCRdb carries this immuneACCESS record with in-frame sequences only. Its versions omit some clonotypes, under half of them owing to an unresolved V gene in the studies checked, with the rest unexplained. Clonal size and the V and J genes are those of that table, whereas D and trimming came from the DNA. Recorded for this sample are some 250,000 clones; around 81% of them occurred a single time. The ten top clones hold 2.5% to 3% of the sample.

In the case of this clone: Its cognate antigen has yet to be identified. Nothing much larger sits one base from this clone, and base qualities are not available.

Whole blood was collected in K2EDTA tubes by collaborating institutions according to the institutions' own protocols. Collaborator samples were shipped for TCRbeta analysis as frozen whole blood, isolated PBMCs, or DNA extracted from either sample type. The sequence derives from an older woman with active or convalescent COVID-19. Input material: peripheral blood. The rearranged segments are TRBV19 and TRBJ1-1, with 11 junctional bases fitting TRBD1. This receptor carries the CDR3 CASSWGQGGTEAFF. The nucleotide sequence reads as follows: TGTGCCAGTAGCTGGGGACAGGGGGGCACTGAAGCTTTCTTT. With all but the CDR3 taken from the reference TRBV19 and TRBJ1-1 genes, the full variable domain is: DGGITQSPKYLFRKEGQNVTLSCEQNLNHDAMYWYRQDPGQGLRLIYYSQIVNDFQKGDIAEGYSVSREKKESFPLTVTSAQKNPTAFYLCASSWGQGGTEAFFGQGTRLTVV.